Included here is one T cell receptor (beta chain) sequence, with context. TCRdb fed the RT-PCR reads into MiXCR, producing one record per CDR3 protein. The sample records around 700,000 distinct CDR3 sequences, approximately 15% being singletons. Germline V gives CDR1 DFQATT, CDR2 SNEGSKA (reference sequence). The CDR3 length is 19 residues. V lost 2 bases and J lost 2; bases outside the gene matches: 15. The V call is TRBV20-1, the J call TRBJ2-3; 11 positions agree with TRBD2. The sample taken for sequencing was memory CD4+ T cells from blood. This TCR was sampled from a female donor in good health, serving as a healthy control. The CDR3 sequence: CSARSLIPLSGRATDTQYF. CDR3 nucleotide sequence: TGCAGTGCTAGATCCCTCATCCCTCTTAGCGGGAGGGCCACAGATACGCAGTATTTT.